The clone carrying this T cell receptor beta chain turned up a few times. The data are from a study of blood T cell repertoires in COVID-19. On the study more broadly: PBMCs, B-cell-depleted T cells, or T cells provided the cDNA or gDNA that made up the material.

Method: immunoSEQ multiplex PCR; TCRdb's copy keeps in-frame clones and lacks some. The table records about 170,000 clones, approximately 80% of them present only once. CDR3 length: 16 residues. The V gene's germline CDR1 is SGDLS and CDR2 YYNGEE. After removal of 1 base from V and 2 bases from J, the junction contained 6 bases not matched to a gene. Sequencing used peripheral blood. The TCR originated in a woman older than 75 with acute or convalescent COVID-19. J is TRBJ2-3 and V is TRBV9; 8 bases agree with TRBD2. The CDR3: CASSVLPGLVTDTQYF. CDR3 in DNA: TGTGCCAGCAGCGTACTGCCGGGACTAGTCACAGATACGCAGTATTTT.